Here is one T cell receptor beta chain with its context. The target antigen is unknown. The sample comes from a study of primary melanoma T cells and metastatic recurrence. Study in general: Samples were primary melanomas of stage T2 to T4.

Data came from immunoSEQ multiplex PCR; TCRdb stores just in-frame clones and leaves some out. The data contain about 480 clones, more than 75% of them singletons. The V gene lost 5 bases and the J gene lost 0 bases, with 7 bases spanning the gap. Germline values: CDR1 LNHDA, CDR2 SQIVND (reference sequence). The CDR3 totals 13 residues. Patients with resected primary melanoma were considered at risk of metastatic recurrence. Study-wide results and caveats: Reportedly, T-cell fraction predicted progression-free survival beyond thickness, ulceration, mitoses, age. T-cell fraction over 20% seemed protective regardless of ulceration or nodes.

The specimen was melanoma tumor tissue. This TCR derives from a human donor with melanoma. This chain connects TRBV19 to TRBJ2-5; no firm D call. The CDR3 here is CASSWAYQETQYF. The CDR3 nucleotides are TGTGCCAGTAGTTGGGCATACCAAGAGACCCAGTACTTC.